This TCR beta chain was captured in a study of human T cells and chemical hapten exposure. Looking at the study overall: Patch tests applied 0.01% DPC to the upper back, read at 6 days. Cases of alopecia areata, totalis or universalis occurred in a predominantly female patient group.

CDR1 and CDR2 from the germline V gene are MDHEN and SYDVKM. The CDR3 extends over 15 amino acids. V lost 8 bases, J lost 2 bases, and 19 bases lay in between. Ten or more counts support this clonotype. Antigen: not known. Time point given: patch test 1, 2 weeks after DPC sensitization. Treatment indicated: therapeutic diphenylcyclopropenone sensitization with weekly scalp DPC. TCRdb itself ran the RACE reads through MiXCR, one entry per CDR3 protein. This sample has some 120,000 distinct CDR3 sequences, with roughly 12% found just once. Study observations and caveats: Each of the donors had alopecia, so their immune responses may not resemble those of healthy people.

Sequenced here: whole blood, sampled in connection with sensitization to the hapten diphenylcyclopropenone (DPC). The sequence came from a woman aged 50 to 65 with alopecia areata. Some clones in this sample may be carry-over from other donors' samples. The chain uses TRBV28 and TRBJ2-7; D gene uncertain. The CDR3 nucleotides are TGTGCCAGCTCTGTCCCCGACGGCACCCCCTACGAGCAGTACTTC. Its translation is CASSVPDGTPYEQYF.